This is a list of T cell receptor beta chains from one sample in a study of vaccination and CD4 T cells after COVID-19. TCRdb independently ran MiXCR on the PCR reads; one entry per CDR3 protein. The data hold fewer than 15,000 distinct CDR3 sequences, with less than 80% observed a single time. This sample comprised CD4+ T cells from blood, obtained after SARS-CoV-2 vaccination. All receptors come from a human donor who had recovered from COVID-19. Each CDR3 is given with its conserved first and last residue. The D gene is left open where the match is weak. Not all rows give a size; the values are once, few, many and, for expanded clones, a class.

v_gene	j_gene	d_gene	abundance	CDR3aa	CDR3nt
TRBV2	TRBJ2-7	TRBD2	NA	CASSENSGVYYEQYF	TGTGCCAGCAGTGAGAATAGCGGGGTGTACTACGAGCAGTACTTC
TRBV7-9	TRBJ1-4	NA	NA	CASSLSLWGGGEKLFF	TGTGCCAGCAGCTTAAGTTTGTGGGGAGGAGGCGAAAAACTGTTTTTT
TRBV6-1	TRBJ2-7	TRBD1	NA	CASSELGQGTYEQYF	TGTGCCAGCAGTGAACTGGGACAGGGAACCTACGAGCAGTACTTC
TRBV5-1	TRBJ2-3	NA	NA	CASSISATDTQYF	TGCGCCAGCAGCATTAGCGCCACAGATACGCAGTATTTT
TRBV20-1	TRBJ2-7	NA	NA	CSAIPVGGGSYEQYF	TGCAGTGCTATCCCGGTAGGTGGCGGGTCCTACGAGCAGTACTTC
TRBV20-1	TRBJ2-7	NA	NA	CSAKLRGARNEQYF	TGCAGTGCAAAACTTCGGGGGGCGCGAAACGAGCAGTACTTC
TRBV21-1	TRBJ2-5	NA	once	CASFSKGQTIQETQYF	TGTGCCAGCTTTAGCAAGGGACAGACGATCCAAGAGACCCAGTACTTC
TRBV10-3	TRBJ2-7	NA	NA	CAISGPVSSYEQYF	TGTGCCATCAGTGGACCGGTGAGCTCCTACGAGCAGTACTTC
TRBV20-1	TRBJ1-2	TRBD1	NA	CSAPDRSTYGYTF	TGCAGTGCTCCGGACAGGAGTACCTATGGCTACACCTTC
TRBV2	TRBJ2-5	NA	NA	CASISRNTGETQYF	TGTGCCAGCATCAGCCGGAACACAGGGGAGACCCAGTACTTC
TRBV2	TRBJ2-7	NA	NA	CASTPIRGHEQYF	TGTGCCAGCACCCCGATCAGGGGCCACGAGCAGTACTTC
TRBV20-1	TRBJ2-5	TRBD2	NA	CSASVSGASPQYF	TGCAGTGCTAGTGTTAGCGGGGCCAGTCCCCAGTACTTC
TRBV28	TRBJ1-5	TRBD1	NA	CASSSWTGRKLSNQPQHF	TGTGCCAGCAGTTCCTGGACAGGGCGAAAATTGAGCAATCAGCCCCAGCATTTT
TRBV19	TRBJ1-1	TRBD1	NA	CASSLGQGAEAFF	TGTGCCAGTAGTCTAGGACAGGGCGCTGAAGCTTTCTTT
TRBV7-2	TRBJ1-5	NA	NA	CASSLMGNQPQHF	TGTGCCAGCAGCTTAATGGGGAATCAGCCCCAGCATTTT
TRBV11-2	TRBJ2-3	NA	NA	CASSLGDWGLDTDTQYF	TGTGCCAGCAGCTTAGGCGATTGGGGATTGGACACAGATACGCAGTATTTT
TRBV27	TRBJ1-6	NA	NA	CASSSEGRSPLHF	TGTGCCAGCAGTTCCGAGGGCCGATCACCCCTCCACTTT
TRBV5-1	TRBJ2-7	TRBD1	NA	CASSPKGGSSYEQYF	TGCGCCAGCAGCCCCAAAGGGGGCAGCTCCTACGAGCAGTACTTC
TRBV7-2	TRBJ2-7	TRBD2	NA	CASSFGTSGIEQYF	TGTGCCAGCAGCTTTGGGACTAGCGGGATCGAGCAGTACTTC
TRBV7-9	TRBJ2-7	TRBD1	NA	CASSLGQSIYEQYF	TGTGCCAGCAGCTTGGGACAGTCAATCTACGAGCAGTACTTC
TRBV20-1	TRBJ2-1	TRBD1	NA	CSALDRVHSNEQFF	TGCAGTGCTCTGGACAGGGTACACTCCAATGAGCAGTTCTTC
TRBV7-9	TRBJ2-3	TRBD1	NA	CASSFRTGVTRTDTQYF	TGTGCCAGCAGCTTCCGGACAGGGGTCACTCGCACAGATACGCAGTATTTT
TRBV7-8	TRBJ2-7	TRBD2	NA	CASSLDGGREQYF	TGTGCCAGCAGCTTAGACGGGGGGAGGGAGCAGTACTTC
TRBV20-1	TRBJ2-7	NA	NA	CSGLGEEGEQYF	TGCAGTGGACTAGGGGAAGAAGGCGAGCAGTACTTC
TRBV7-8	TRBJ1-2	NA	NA	CASSLDIGGGYGYTF	TGTGCCAGCAGCTTAGATATAGGCGGCGGCTATGGCTACACCTTC
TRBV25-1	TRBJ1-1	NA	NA	CASSEDRSRTAAFF	TGTGCCAGCAGTGAAGACAGATCTCGTACGGCAGCTTTCTTT
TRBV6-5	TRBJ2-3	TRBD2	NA	CASSYSASGRSVGTDTQYF	TGTGCCAGCAGTTACTCGGCTAGCGGGAGGAGTGTCGGCACAGATACGCAGTATTTT
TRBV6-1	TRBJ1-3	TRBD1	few	CASSQGQGGNTIYF	TGTGCCAGCTCCCAAGGACAGGGAGGAAACACCATATATTTT
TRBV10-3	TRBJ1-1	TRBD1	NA	CATWDRLNTEAFF	TGTGCCACCTGGGACAGGCTGAACACTGAAGCTTTCTTT
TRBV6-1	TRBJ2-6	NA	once	CASRTDFSGANVLTF	TGTGCCAGCAGAACCGACTTCTCTGGGGCCAACGTCCTGACTTTC
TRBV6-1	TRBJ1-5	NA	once	CASSEPGNNQPQHF	TGTGCCAGCAGTGAACCAGGGAACAATCAGCCCCAGCATTTT
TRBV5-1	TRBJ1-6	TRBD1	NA	CASSGGTGGSTGPPLHF	TGCGCCAGCAGCGGCGGGACAGGGGGATCAACGGGACCACCCCTCCACTTT
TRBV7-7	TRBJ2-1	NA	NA	CASSLGYSVDNEQFF	TGTGCCAGCAGCTTAGGGTATTCGGTGGACAATGAGCAGTTCTTC
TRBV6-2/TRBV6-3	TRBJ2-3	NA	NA	CASTDSATDTQYF	TGTGCCAGCACGGATAGCGCCACAGATACGCAGTATTTT
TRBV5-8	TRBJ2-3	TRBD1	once	CASSWTGALSSTDTQYF	TGTGCCAGCAGCTGGACAGGGGCGCTATCTAGCACAGATACGCAGTATTTT
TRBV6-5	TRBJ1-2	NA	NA	CASSSRVGYGYTF	TGTGCCAGCAGTTCACGGGTTGGCTATGGCTACACCTTC
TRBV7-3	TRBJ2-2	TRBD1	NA	CASSSGQGPTGELFF	TGTGCCAGCAGCTCGGGACAGGGCCCCACCGGGGAGCTGTTTTTT
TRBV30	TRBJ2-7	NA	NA	CALEDYSAYEQYF	TGTGCCTTGGAGGACTACTCCGCCTACGAGCAGTACTTC
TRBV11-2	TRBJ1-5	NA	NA	CASSYPPSASNQPQHF	TGTGCCAGCAGCTACCCCCCCTCGGCTAGCAATCAGCCCCAGCATTTT
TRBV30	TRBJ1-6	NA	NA	CAWGRQRSPLHF	TGTGCCTGGGGAAGACAACGTTCACCCCTCCACTTT
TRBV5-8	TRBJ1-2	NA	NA	CASSLVNNRDGYTF	TGTGCCAGCAGCTTGGTTAACAACCGAGATGGCTACACCTTC
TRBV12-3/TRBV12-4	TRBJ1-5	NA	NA	CASSLALRGGRIHQPQHF	TGTGCCAGCAGTTTAGCGCTAAGGGGGGGGCGCATCCATCAGCCCCAGCATTTT
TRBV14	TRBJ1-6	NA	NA	CASSGAILYSPLHF	TGTGCCAGCAGCGGAGCAATTCTTTATTCACCCCTCCACTTT
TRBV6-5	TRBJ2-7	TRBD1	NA	CASSYRGQGAAYEQYF	TGTGCCAGCAGTTACCGCGGACAGGGGGCCGCCTACGAGCAGTACTTC
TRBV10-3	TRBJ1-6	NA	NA	CAISEPPESPLHF	TGTGCCATCAGTGAGCCACCAGAATCACCCCTCCACTTT
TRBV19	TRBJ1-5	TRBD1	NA	CASTTTGGGSNQPQHF	TGTGCCAGTACCACAACAGGGGGCGGCTCCAATCAGCCCCAGCATTTT
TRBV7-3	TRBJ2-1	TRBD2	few	CASSPRQRDINEQFF	TGTGCCAGCAGCCCCCGCCAGCGGGATATCAATGAGCAGTTCTTC
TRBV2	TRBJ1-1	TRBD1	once	CASSTGQGNTEAFF	TGTGCCAGCAGTACCGGACAGGGCAACACTGAAGCTTTCTTT
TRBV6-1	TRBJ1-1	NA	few	CASRDTGFKAEAFF	TGTGCCAGCAGGGACACAGGGTTCAAGGCTGAAGCTTTCTTT
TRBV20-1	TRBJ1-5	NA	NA	CSARKGLDQPQHF	TGCAGTGCTAGAAAAGGGTTAGATCAGCCCCAGCATTTT
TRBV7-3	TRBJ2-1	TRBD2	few	CASSPGLDYNEQFF	TGTGCCAGCAGCCCGGGACTAGATTACAATGAGCAGTTCTTC
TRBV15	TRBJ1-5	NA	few	CATSYKGGQPQHF	TGTGCCACCAGCTACAAAGGGGGTCAGCCCCAGCATTTT
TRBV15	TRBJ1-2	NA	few	CATSRDYRVTGYTF	TGTGCCACCAGCAGAGATTATAGGGTAACTGGCTACACCTTC
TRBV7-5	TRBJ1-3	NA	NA	CISVSEAYSLPDSPFSGNTIYF	NA
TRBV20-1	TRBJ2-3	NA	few	CSARAAQGSTDTQYF	TGCAGTGCTAGAGCAGCTCAGGGGAGCACAGATACGCAGTATTTT